What follows are 8 T cell receptor beta chains derived from one specimen sequenced in a study of shared clonotypes between healthy human individuals (TCRdb year 2020). Library preparation employed the immunoSEQ multiplex PCR assay. In TCRdb, the immuneACCESS table is reduced to in-frame sequences with V and J assigned. These tables do not hold every clone; where another copy was compared, an unresolved V gene accounts for under half, and the others remain unexplained. Here the sample has more than 550,000 clones; roughly 88% occur a single time. The ten top clones hold 34% of the sample. The sequenced sample consisted of memory CD8+ T cells from PBMCs. Interpreted using the paper, the cell subset or site label stands for: CD45RO+ cells pooled with CCR7-negative TemRA cells. The receptors were gathered from a man aged 18-30 years in good health. Some clones in this sample may be carry-over from other donors' samples.

The V and J genes are TRBV11-3 and TRBJ2-7, with 7 bases aligning to TRBD1. The CDR3 sequence is 19 residues long. CDR1 is SGHNT and CDR2 is YENEEA in the germline V gene. J was trimmed by 3 bases and V by 3 bases; bases with no gene match: 20. For the CDR3, the DNA is TGTGCCAGCAGCTTCCGAACTCCCCTGACAGGGAACAAGAACTACGAGCAGTACTTC. Translating gives CASSFRTPLTGNKNYEQYF.

Details on this clone: Other DNA sequences in the sample encode the same CDR3. Here the CDR3 reads CASSWDRGNTIYF. Here the CDR3 DNA reads TGTGCCAGCAGTTGGGACAGGGGAAACACCATATATTTT. The gene calls are TRBV27 and TRBJ1-3; 8 bases map to TRBD1. CDR1 is MNHEY, CDR2 SMNVEV, per germline (reference sequence). Trimming at V came to 4 bases and at J to 4 bases, leaving 0 bases not matched to a gene. This CDR3 comprises 13 residues.

The chain links TRBV4-1 to TRBJ1-5; TRBD1 agrees at 8 bases. CDR1 is MGHRA and CDR2 is YSYEKL in the germline V gene. The junction had 1 base not matched to a gene; V was cut back by 4 bases and J by 2 bases. The CDR3 runs 14 residues. The CDR3 is CASSPTGGNQPQHF. CDR3 in DNA: TGCGCCAGCAGCCCGACAGGGGGCAATCAGCCCCAGCATTTT.

The chain carries TRBV7-8 and TRBJ2-3, with D hard to call. CDR3 length: 16 amino acids. Germline-derived CDR1 and CDR2 are SGHVS and FQNEAQ. V lost 1 base and J lost 3, with 14 bases in between. The CDR3 nucleotides are TGTGCCAGCAGCTTAGGGTTGGCTGTGGTGACAGATACGCAGTATTTT. Translation gives CASSLGLAVVTDTQYF.

The chain couples TRBV11-1 to TRBJ2-5, with 9 bases matching TRBD2. Germline-derived CDR1 and CDR2 are SGHAT and FQDESV (reference sequence). The CDR3 spans 16 residues. The trim removed 0 bases at V and 4 bases at J, leaving 6 bases unmatched. The CDR3 region is CASSLAASGEGETQYF. DNA for the CDR3: TGTGCCAGCAGCTTAGCAGCTAGCGGGGAGGGAGAGACCCAGTACTTC.

This clone was detected a few times. The chain's CDR3 is CASSPTGGYGYTF. In DNA form, the CDR3 reads TGTGCCAGCAGCCCCACAGGCGGCTATGGCTACACCTTC. The chain joins TRBV7-9 to TRBJ1-2, with D tentatively TRBD1 (5 bases). V was cut by 5 bases and J by 4 bases, with 11 bases left in between. Germline V gene data show CDR1 as SEHNR and CDR2 as FQNEAQ (reference sequence). This CDR3 is built from 13 residues.

The chain carries TRBV28 and TRBJ2-1; TRBD2 is a possible D gene (5 bases). From germline, CDR1 is MDHEN and CDR2 SYDVKM. The CDR3 is 16 residues long. The V end lost 4 bases, the J end lost 7 bases, and 20 bases lay between the germline ends. This CDR3 is CASSSKSGQRWNEQFF. The CDR3 nucleotides are TGTGCCAGCAGTTCGAAAAGCGGCCAGAGGTGGAATGAGCAGTTCTTC.

This chain uses TRBV5-1 with TRBJ2-4, with a weak D call TRBD1 (6 bases). With 7 bases removed from V and 6 bases from J, the gap between germline ends came to 20 bases. This CDR3 is 15 amino acids long. Per germline, CDR1 SGHRS and CDR2 YFSETQ. CDR3 in DNA: TGCGCCAGCCTTGGAGGCACTAAAGGGGGAAACATTCAGTACTTC. Protein product: CASLGGTKGGNIQYF.